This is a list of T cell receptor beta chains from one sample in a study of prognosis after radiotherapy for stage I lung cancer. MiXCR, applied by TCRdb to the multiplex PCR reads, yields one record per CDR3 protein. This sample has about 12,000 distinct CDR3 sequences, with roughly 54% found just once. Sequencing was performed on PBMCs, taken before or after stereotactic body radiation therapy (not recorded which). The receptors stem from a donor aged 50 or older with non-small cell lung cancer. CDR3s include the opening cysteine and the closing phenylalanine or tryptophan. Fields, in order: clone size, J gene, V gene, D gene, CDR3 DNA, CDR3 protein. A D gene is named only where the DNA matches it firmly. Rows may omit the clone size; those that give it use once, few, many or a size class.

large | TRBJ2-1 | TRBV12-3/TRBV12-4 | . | TGTGCCAGCAGTAAGGAGTTCCGCTCCTACAATGAGCAGTTCTTC | CASSKEFRSYNEQFF
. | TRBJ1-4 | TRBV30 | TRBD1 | TGTGCCTGGAGTGAACAGGGGTTTGCAACTAATGAAAAACTGTTTTTT | CAWSEQGFATNEKLFF
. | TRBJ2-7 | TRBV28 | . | TGTGCCAGCACTACTGACAGGAGTGAATTTTGCTTC | CASTTDRSEFCF
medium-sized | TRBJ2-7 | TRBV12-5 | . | TGTGCTAGTGGTTTGCAATCCGGGACAAGGGGCTACGAGCAGTACTTC | CASGLQSGTRGYEQYF
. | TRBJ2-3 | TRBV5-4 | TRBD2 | TGTGCCAGCAGCCCGGGGGCTAGCGGGAGAACAGATACGCAGTATTTT | CASSPGASGRTDTQYF
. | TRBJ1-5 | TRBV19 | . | TGTGCCAGTACTACAGGCAATCAGCCCCAGCATTTT | CASTTGNQPQHF
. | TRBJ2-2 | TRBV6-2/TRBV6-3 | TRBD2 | TGTGCCAGCAGTTACCGGGCCGGGACTACCTACACCGGGGAGCTGTTTTTT | CASSYRAGTTYTGELFF
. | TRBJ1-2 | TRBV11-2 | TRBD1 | TGTGCCAGCAGCCCGGCGGGACAGAACTATGGCTACACCTTC | CASSPAGQNYGYTF
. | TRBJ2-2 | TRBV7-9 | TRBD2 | TGTGCCAGCAGCTCCCAACTTGTGAGCGGGAGGGCCACCTGGGAGCTGTTTTTT | CASSSQLVSGRATWELFF
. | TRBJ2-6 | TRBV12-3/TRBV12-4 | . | TGTGCCAGCAGTTTAGGGTGGGTCGGGGGCTCCGGCGCCAACGTCCTGACTTTC | CASSLGWVGGSGANVLTF
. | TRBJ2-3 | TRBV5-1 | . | TGCACCAGCAACCCCAGGCAGGTCAGCACAGATACGCAGTATTTT | CTSNPRQVSTDTQYF
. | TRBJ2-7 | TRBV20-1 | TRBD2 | TGCAGTGCTGGGAAGTCTAGCGGGAGGTCGGGCTCCTACGATCAGTACTTC | CSAGKSSGRSGSYDQYF
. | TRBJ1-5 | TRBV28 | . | TGTGCCAGCAGACCCGACAGAGTAAATCAGCCCCAGCATTTT | CASRPDRVNQPQHF
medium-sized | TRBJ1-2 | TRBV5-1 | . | TGCGCCAGCAGGGTCAGCCTAAACTATGGCTACACCTTC | CASRVSLNYGYTF
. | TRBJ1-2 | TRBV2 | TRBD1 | TGTACCAGCAGGGGACAGAACTATGGCTACACCTTC | CTSRGQNYGYTF
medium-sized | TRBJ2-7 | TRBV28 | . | TGTGCCAGCAGTTTTAGCGACAATACTTACGAGCAGTACTTC | CASSFSDNTYEQYF
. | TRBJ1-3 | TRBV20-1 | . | TGCAGTGCGAGGAGCTCTGGAAACACCATATATTTT | CSARSSGNTIYF
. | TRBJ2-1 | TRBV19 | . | TGTGCCAGTACCGCCCGAGGGGGTTCCGACAATGAGCAGTTCTTC | CASTARGGSDNEQFF
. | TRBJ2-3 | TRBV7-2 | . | TGTGCCAGCAAGCGATCAGATACGCAGTATTTT | CASKRSDTQYF
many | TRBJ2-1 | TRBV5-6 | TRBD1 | TGTGCCAGCAGAGTCCCGGGACAGGGTAGTTCTTTGGAGTTCTTC | CASRVPGQGSSLEFF
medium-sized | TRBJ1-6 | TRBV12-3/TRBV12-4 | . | TGTGCCAGCAGTTTAGGCAGGGGTAATTCACCCCTCCACTTT | CASSLGRGNSPLHF
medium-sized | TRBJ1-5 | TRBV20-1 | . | TGCAGTGCTAGTCTTCGGGGCAGGGGCGGTACTCAGCCCCAGCATTTT | CSASLRGRGGTQPQHF
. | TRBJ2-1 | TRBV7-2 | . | TGTGCCAGCAGCTTAGGAGGGAAGCAGTTCTTC | CASSLGGKQFF